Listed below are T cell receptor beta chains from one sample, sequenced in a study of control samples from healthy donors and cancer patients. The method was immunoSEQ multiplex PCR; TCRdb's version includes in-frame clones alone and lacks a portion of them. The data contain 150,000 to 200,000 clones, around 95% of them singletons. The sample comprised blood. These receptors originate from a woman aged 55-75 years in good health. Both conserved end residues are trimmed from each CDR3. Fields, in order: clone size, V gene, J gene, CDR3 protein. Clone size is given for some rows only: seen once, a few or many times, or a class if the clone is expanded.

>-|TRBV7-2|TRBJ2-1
ASSFTGTGWGNEQF
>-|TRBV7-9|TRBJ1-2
ASTLKGRQGAGFDYGYT
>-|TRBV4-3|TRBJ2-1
ASSQDVGEGTSSYNEQF
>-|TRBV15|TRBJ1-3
ATSISGHSGNTIY
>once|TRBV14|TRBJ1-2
ASSRAAGQGYGYT
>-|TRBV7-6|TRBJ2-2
ASSSTFGAGELF
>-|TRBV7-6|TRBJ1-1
ASSLARSMNTEAF
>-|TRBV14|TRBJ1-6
ASSNRTDSLKNSPLH
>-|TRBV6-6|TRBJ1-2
ASSSPDTRNNYGYT
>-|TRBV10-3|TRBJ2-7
AIKGGTGASYEQY
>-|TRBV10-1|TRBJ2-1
ASSESRRVPQQF
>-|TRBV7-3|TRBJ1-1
ASSLDFGMNTEAF
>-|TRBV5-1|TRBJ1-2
ASSPTGGRESNYGYT
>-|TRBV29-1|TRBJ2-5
SVHVPGQGAEETQY
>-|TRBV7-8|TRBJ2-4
ASSLMASSGGAWNIQY
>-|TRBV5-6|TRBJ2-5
ASSFPASGKETQY
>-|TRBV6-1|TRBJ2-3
ASSEGYSYTQY
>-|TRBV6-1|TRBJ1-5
ASSELLSWASQPQH
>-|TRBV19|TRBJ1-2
ASSISPSWSYGYT
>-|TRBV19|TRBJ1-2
ASRENGPRGYGYT